Each of the 18 T cell receptor beta chains below was sequenced from the same sample in a study of blood T cell repertoires in COVID-19. TCRdb's table, derived via immunoSEQ multiplex PCR, lists solely in-frame clones and lacks some. This table has under 250,000 clones, roughly nine tenths appearing once. Sequences were obtained from PBMCs or T cells enriched from blood (not recorded which). The origin of the receptors is a woman aged 18-35 years in a cohort exposed to, infected with or recovered from COVID-19 (not recorded which).

CDR3 nucleotides: TGTGCCAGCAGTGAGGGAGGGGGAGGCAATCAGCCCCAGCATTTT. It is translated as CASSEGGGGNQPQHF. This chain connects TRBV2 to TRBJ1-5, with a weak D call TRBD1 (6 bases). Germline loops: CDR1 SNHLY, CDR2 FYNNEI. The CDR3 is made up of 15 amino acids. Trimming stripped 3 bases from V and 2 bases from J, with 11 bases between.

The count of this clone is one. The chain joins TRBV28 to TRBJ1-2; TRBD1 is a possible D gene (5 bases). Trimming removed 5 bases from V and 3 bases from J, with 28 bases in between. This CDR3 is built from 19 residues. Germline CDR1 MDHEN, CDR2 SYDVKM. The DNA for the CDR3 is TGTGCCAGCAGTACTAGCAGCTTGGGGGACTCCGATGGGGACTATGGCTACACCTTC. Amino acid sequence: CASSTSSLGDSDGDYGYTF.

The rearrangement uses TRBV7-3 and TRBJ2-1, with D tentatively TRBD2 (6 bases). Germline V gives CDR1 SGHTA, CDR2 FQGTGA. CDR3 size: 15 residues. Trimming left V 5 bases short and J 1 base short, with 12 bases between. CDR3 sequence: CASSAGGGSYNEQFF. CDR3 DNA sequence: TGTGCCAGCAGCGCCGGGGGAGGATCCTACAATGAGCAGTTCTTC.

This chain joins TRBV18 and TRBJ1-1, with D tentatively TRBD1 (5 bases). The CDR3 totals 13 residues. V lost 6 bases and J lost 0, with 8 bases in between. Looked up from germline, CDR1 is KGHSH and CDR2 is LQKENI. The CDR3 loop reads CASSWGVNTEAFF. CDR3 coding DNA: TGTGCCAGCTCTTGGGGGGTGAACACTGAAGCTTTCTTT.

This clone was seen just once. Here the CDR3 reads CASSEREGQVPEQFF. CDR3 coding DNA: TGTGCCAGCAGCGAGCGGGAGGGCCAGGTTCCGGAGCAGTTCTTC. The J gene is TRBJ2-1, the V gene TRBV9; TRBD2 matches 10 bases. Germline V lookup: CDR1 SGDLS, CDR2 YYNGEE. There are 15 residues in the CDR3. V lost 3 bases to trimming and J lost 10 bases; unmatched junction nucleotides: 10.

V is TRBV2 and J is TRBJ2-3, with 8 nucleotides matching TRBD2. The CDR3 loop spans 13 amino acids. Germline CDR1 is SNHLY and CDR2 is FYNNEI. V gave up 10 bases and J gave up 6 bases; unmatched junction bases: 9. The CDR3 spells CATGGGLGDTQYF. The DNA of the CDR3 is TGTGCCACCGGGGGGGGCCTTGGGGATACGCAGTATTTT.

The chain joins TRBV18 to TRBJ1-4; D may be TRBD1 (5 bases). V lost 4 bases, J lost 5 bases, and 17 bases lay in between. Germline V gives CDR1 KGHSH, CDR2 LQKENI. This CDR3 spans 16 amino acids. DNA for the CDR3: TGTGCCAGCTCACACGTCCTACAGGCGAGCAATGAAAAACTGTTTTTT. Translation: CASSHVLQASNEKLFF.

This chain links TRBV19 with TRBJ2-3; TRBD2 aligns across 9 bases. CDR1 and CDR2 from the germline V gene are LNHDA and SQIVND (reference sequence). This CDR3 region has 13 residues. The J segment lost 4 bases and the V segment lost 7 bases, leaving 3 bases of the junction unmatched. CDR3 sequence: CASNGGGADTQYF. CDR3 sequence (DNA): TGTGCCAGTAATGGCGGGGGGGCAGATACGCAGTATTTT. The full variable domain, with the rest looked up from reference TRBV19 and TRBJ2-3, is DGGITQSPKYLFRKEGQNVTLSCEQNLNHDAMYWYRQDPGQGLRLIYYSQIVNDFQKGDIAEGYSVSREKKESFPLTVTSAQKNPTAFYLCASNGGGADTQYFGPGTRLTVL.

J is TRBJ2-5 and V is TRBV19, with TRBD2 matching 8 bases. The length of the CDR3 is 17 residues. V was pared by 1 base and J by 2 bases, with 9 bases of the junction left unmatched. Germline V gene sequence: CDR1 LNHDA, CDR2 SQIVND (reference sequence). Here the CDR3 DNA reads TGTGCCAGTAGTATAGGTGGGAGTAGCGGGACTCAAGAGACCCAGTACTTC. Translating gives CASSIGGSSGTQETQYF. Filled out from reference TRBV19 and TRBJ2-5, the complete variable domain reads DGGITQSPKYLFRKEGQNVTLSCEQNLNHDAMYWYRQDPGQGLRLIYYSQIVNDFQKGDIAEGYSVSREKKESFPLTVTSAQKNPTAFYLCASSIGGSSGTQETQYFGPGTRLLVL.

In DNA form, the CDR3 reads TGTGCCAGCACCCGGACAGTCTTTAACTATGGCTACACCTTC. This gives the protein CASTRTVFNYGYTF. This rearrangement joins TRBV7-9 to TRBJ1-2; TRBD1 is a possible D gene (6 bases). V dropped 7 bases and J dropped 1 base, with 13 bases sitting between them. Germline loops: CDR1 SEHNR, CDR2 FQNEAQ (reference sequence). The CDR3 length is 14 residues.

This chain connects TRBV6-2 or TRBV6-3 to TRBJ1-4; TRBD1 matches at 8 bases. CDR3 length: 15 residues. V shed 4 bases, J shed 8 bases, and the junction held 9 bases outside the gene matches. Germline V lookup: CDR1 MNHEY, CDR2 SVGEGT. This CDR3 reads CASSSLGQGWEKLFF. CDR3 DNA sequence: TGTGCCAGCAGTTCCTTAGGACAGGGTTGGGAAAAACTGTTTTTT.

The chain joins TRBV19 to TRBJ1-2; 9 bases line up with TRBD1. Germline V gene lookup returns CDR1 LNHDA and CDR2 SQIVND (reference sequence). This CDR3 is built from 16 residues. V dropped 3 bases and J dropped 8; count of bases not matched to a gene: 13. CDR3 nucleotides: TGTGCCAGTAGTATTATCACTCGGGACAGGGAAACGGGCTACACCTTC. Its translation: CASSIITRDRETGYTF.

This clone was observed once. The chain has TRBV6-1 and TRBJ1-2; D is perhaps TRBD1 (5 bases). Germline V CDR1 and CDR2: MNHNS, SASEGT. The V and J ends lost 1 base and 4 bases respectively, with 16 bases between them. The CDR3 is 16 residues long. This CDR3 is CASSEVSGGTGYGYTF. In nucleotides, the CDR3 is TGTGCCAGCAGTGAAGTCTCTGGGGGGACTGGCTATGGCTACACCTTC.

The rearrangement links TRBV5-4 to TRBJ2-2; 9 bases align to TRBD2. V shed 3 bases, J shed 4 bases, and the junction held 10 bases outside the gene matches. This CDR3 region has 17 residues. Germline-derived CDR1 and CDR2 are SGHNT and YYREEE (reference sequence). Written as DNA, the CDR3 is TGTGCCAGCAGCTCGGGGCGGGGGGGCCGAGGCACCGGGGAGCTGTTTTTT. Translating it yields CASSSGRGGRGTGELFF.

The V call is TRBV28, the J call TRBJ1-2; TRBD1 matches at 12 bases. Looked up from germline, CDR1 is MDHEN and CDR2 is SYDVKM. The CDR3 has 14 amino acids. The trim removed 5 bases at V and 7 bases at J, leaving 5 bases unmatched. The CDR3 loop reads CASSTGTGGVGYTF. CDR3 DNA: TGTGCCAGCAGTACCGGGACAGGGGGCGTTGGCTACACCTTC.

The chain couples TRBV6-5 to TRBJ2-1; no reliable D call. Germline V gene sequence: CDR1 MNHEY, CDR2 SVGAGI. Trimming stripped 0 bases from V and 10 bases from J, with 10 bases between. CDR3 length equals 13 residues. As DNA, the CDR3 is TGTGCCAGCAGTTACTCACAGACCACCGAGCAGTTCTTC. Translation: CASSYSQTTEQFF.

The rearrangement uses TRBV5-1 and TRBJ2-3, with 11 bases identical to TRBD2. The germline V gene encodes CDR1 SGHRS and CDR2 YFSETQ. V was pared by 5 bases and J by 4 bases, with 9 bases of the junction left unmatched. The CDR3 length is 16 residues. CDR3 region: CASRKLSGRVADTQYF. The DNA for the CDR3 is TGCGCCAGCAGAAAACTTAGCGGGAGGGTTGCAGATACGCAGTATTTT.

The J gene is TRBJ2-5, the V gene TRBV29-1; a possible D gene is TRBD2 (5 bases). The germline V gene encodes CDR1 SQVTM and CDR2 ANQGSEA. V was trimmed by 8 bases and J by 1 base, leaving 11 bases between them. The CDR3 loop spans 12 amino acids. This CDR3 reads CSIGGSQETQYF. The CDR3, as DNA: TGCAGCATAGGAGGCAGCCAAGAGACCCAGTACTTC.